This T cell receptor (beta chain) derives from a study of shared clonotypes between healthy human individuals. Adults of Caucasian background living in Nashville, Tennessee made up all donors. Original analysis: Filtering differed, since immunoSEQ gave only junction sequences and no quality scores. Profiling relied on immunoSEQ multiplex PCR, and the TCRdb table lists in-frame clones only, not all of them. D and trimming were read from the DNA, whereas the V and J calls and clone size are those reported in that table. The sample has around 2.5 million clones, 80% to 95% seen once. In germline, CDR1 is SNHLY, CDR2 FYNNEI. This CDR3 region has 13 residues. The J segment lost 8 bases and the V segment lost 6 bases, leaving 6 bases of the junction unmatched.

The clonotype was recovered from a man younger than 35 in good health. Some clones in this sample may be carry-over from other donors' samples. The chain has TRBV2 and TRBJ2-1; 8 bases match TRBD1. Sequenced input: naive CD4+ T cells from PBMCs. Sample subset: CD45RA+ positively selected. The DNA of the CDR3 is TGTGCCAGCAGCCAGGACAGGGCCGATGAGCAGTTCTTC. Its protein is CASSQDRADEQFF.